The sequence of this T cell receptor (beta chain) was determined in a study of blood T cell repertoires in COVID-19. Study-level background: Acute-phase and convalescent COVID-19 samples originated in the United States, Italy and Spain. T cells, B-cell-depleted T cells, or PBMCs provided the cDNA or gDNA that served as material.

V gave up 1 base and J gave up 5 bases; unmatched junction bases: 10. The CDR3 covers 17 residues. Looked up from germline, CDR1 is SGHNT and CDR2 is YYREEE (reference sequence). Authors' processing steps: Reference gene primer amplification gave nucleated cell count estimates. The protocol was immunoSEQ multiplex PCR, while the TCRdb copy is restricted to in-frame clones and leaves out a portion. The V and J calls and clone size come from that table; D and trimming were worked out from the DNA. The top ten clones hold approximately 8% of a sample with about 54,000 clones, 90% of them seen once. Input material: peripheral blood. V and J are TRBV5-4 and TRBJ2-3; 10 nucleotides agree with TRBD2. This TCR derives from a woman in her 40s with active COVID-19. CDR3 loop: CASSLKASGGAGDTQYF. CDR3 DNA: TGTGCCAGCAGCTTGAAAGCCAGCGGGGGGGCGGGAGATACGCAGTATTTT.